This TCR beta chain was found in a study of blood T cell repertoires in COVID-19. Study information: Italy, Spain and the United States were the sources of the convalescent and acute COVID-19 samples.

Unmatched junction bases numbered 14, after V lost 6 bases and J lost 8 bases. In germline, CDR1 is SNHLY, CDR2 FYNNEI. The CDR3 is 15 amino acids. Generated by immunoSEQ multiplex PCR, the TCRdb table keeps only in-frame clones and is missing some. Here the sample spans about 160,000 clones, about four fifths being singletons. This clonotype originated in a woman aged 80 or over with acute or convalescent COVID-19. The source material was peripheral blood. The rearrangement joins TRBV2 to TRBJ1-2, with 8 nucleotides matching TRBD1. Here the CDR3 DNA reads TGTGCCAGCAGCGCCGAACAGGGGGTGGGTAAGGGCTACACCTTC. Translated: CASSAEQGVGKGYTF.